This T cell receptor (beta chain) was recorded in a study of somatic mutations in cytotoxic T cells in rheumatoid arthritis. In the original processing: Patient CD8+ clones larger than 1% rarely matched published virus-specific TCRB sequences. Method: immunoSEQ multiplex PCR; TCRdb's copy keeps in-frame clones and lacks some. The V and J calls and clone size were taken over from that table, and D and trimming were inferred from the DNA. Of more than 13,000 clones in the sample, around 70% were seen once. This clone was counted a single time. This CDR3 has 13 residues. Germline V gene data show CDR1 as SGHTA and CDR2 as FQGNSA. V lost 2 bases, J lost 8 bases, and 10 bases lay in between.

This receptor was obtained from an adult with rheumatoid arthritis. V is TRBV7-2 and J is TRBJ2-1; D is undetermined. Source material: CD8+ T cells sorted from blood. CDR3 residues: CASSLIHPDEQFF. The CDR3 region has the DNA TGTGCCAGCAGCTTAATTCACCCCGATGAGCAGTTCTTC.